The rows below give T cell receptor beta chains drawn from one sample of a study of cytomegalovirus exposure and HLA in healthy donors. Assay used: immunoSEQ multiplex PCR; TCRdb lists only in-frame clones, some missing. This sample has about 180,000 clones; 80% to 90% occur once, and the top ten carry 1.2%. Material: PBMCs. The origin of the receptors is a girl aged 2 to 10 in good health and CMV-seropositive. Each CDR3 is given with its conserved first and last residue. The D gene is left open where the match is weak. Rows may omit the clone size; those that give it use once, few, many or a size class.

>NA|TRBJ1-5|NA|TRBV27
CASSPLSSNQPQHF
TGTGCCAGCAGTCCCCTCTCCAGCAATCAGCCCCAGCATTTT
>NA|TRBJ2-5|NA|TRBV9
CASSARDLQETQYF
TGTGCCAGCAGCGCCCGGGACTTACAAGAGACCCAGTACTTC
>NA|TRBJ1-2|NA|TRBV5-1
CASSTGDGPEFHRPGYTF
TGCGCCAGCAGCACGGGGGACGGCCCGGAGTTTCATAGGCCTGGCTACACCTTC
>TRBD2|TRBJ2-7|NA|TRBV19
CASSIAPGGYEQYF
TGTGCCAGTAGTATTGCCCCGGGGGGCTACGAGCAGTACTTC
>TRBD1|TRBJ2-3|NA|TRBV5-8
CASIETGATQYF
TGTGCCAGCATCGAGACAGGGGCAACGCAGTATTTT
>TRBD2|TRBJ2-7|NA|TRBV7-2
CASSLGIPGLVQWEQYF
TGTGCCAGCAGCTTAGGGATACCGGGACTAGTACAATGGGAGCAGTACTTC
>NA|TRBJ2-7|NA|TRBV30
CAWSTQGYEQYF
TGTGCCTGGAGTACCCAGGGCTACGAGCAGTACTTC
>NA|TRBJ1-5|NA|TRBV9
CASSAGQRYQPQHF
TGTGCCAGCAGCGCAGGACAGAGATATCAGCCCCAGCATTTT
>NA|TRBJ2-5|NA|TRBV4-1
CASSQGVWETQYF
TGCGCCAGCAGCCAAGGAGTCTGGGAGACCCAGTACTTC
>NA|TRBJ1-5|NA|TRBV15
CATSRDEISNQPQHF
TGTGCCACCAGCAGAGATGAGATTAGCAATCAGCCCCAGCATTTT
>NA|TRBJ2-7|NA|TRBV28
CASSRLLSYEQYF
TGTGCCAGCAGCCGACTGCTGAGCTACGAGCAGTACTTC
>TRBD2|TRBJ2-3|NA|TRBV5-1
CASSPRTSTGTDTQYF
TGCGCCAGCAGCCCCCGGACTAGCACCGGCACAGATACGCAGTATTTT
>TRBD1|TRBJ1-6|NA|TRBV30
CAWTEDRGLSLHF
TGTGCCTGGACGGAGGACAGGGGTTTGTCCCTCCACTTT
>NA|TRBJ1-1|NA|TRBV10-3
CAISERGAGNTEAFF
TGTGCCATCAGTGAGCGGGGGGCGGGCAACACTGAAGCTTTCTTT
>NA|TRBJ1-5|few|TRBV10-3
CAISDEGNQPQHF
TGTGCCATCAGTGACGAGGGAAATCAGCCCCAGCATTTT
>NA|TRBJ1-3|NA|TRBV6-5
CASSQTGAGNTIYF
TGTGCCAGCAGCCAAACGGGGGCTGGAAACACCATATATTTT
>NA|TRBJ1-5|NA|TRBV6-4
CARYSGAQPQHF
TGTGCCAGGTATTCTGGGGCTCAGCCCCAGCATTTT
>TRBD1|TRBJ1-6|NA|TRBV5-6
CASNRDRDSPLHF
TGTGCCAGCAACCGGGACAGGGATTCACCCCTCCACTTT
>TRBD1|TRBJ2-2|NA|TRBV6-1
CASRTGGNTGELFF
TGTGCCAGCAGAACAGGGGGGAACACCGGGGAGCTGTTTTTT
>TRBD1|TRBJ1-4|NA|TRBV6-1
CASSPRDREFEKLFF
TGTGCCAGCAGCCCTAGGGACAGGGAATTTGAAAAACTGTTTTTT
>TRBD1|TRBJ1-6|NA|TRBV4-1
CASTNGQAQGSPLHF
TGCGCCAGCACCAATGGACAGGCCCAGGGCTCACCCCTCCACTTT
>NA|TRBJ2-7|NA|TRBV5-1
CASSLPLAGEQYF
TGCGCCAGCAGCTTGCCACTAGCTGGCGAGCAGTACTTC
>NA|TRBJ1-4|NA|TRBV2
CASSPNGLGEKLFF
TGTGCCAGCAGTCCCAACGGACTAGGAGAAAAACTGTTTTTT
>NA|TRBJ2-3|few|TRBV2
CASSGFGGADTQYF
TGTGCCAGCAGTGGCTTCGGCGGGGCAGATACGCAGTATTTT
>NA|TRBJ1-1|NA|TRBV19
CASSVLNVRDTNTEAFF
TGTGCCAGTAGCGTCCTTAATGTCCGGGACACCAACACTGAAGCTTTCTTT
>TRBD2|TRBJ2-7|NA|TRBV30
CAWSWGGEQYF
TGTGCCTGGAGTTGGGGGGGCGAGCAGTACTTC
>NA|TRBJ1-1|NA|TRBV19
CASIKKGGSDTEAFF
TGTGCCAGTATCAAGAAGGGAGGTTCGGACACTGAAGCTTTCTTT
>NA|TRBJ2-3|NA|TRBV6-1
CASSEALVFADTQYF
TGTGCCAGCAGTGAAGCGCTAGTTTTCGCAGATACGCAGTATTTT
>TRBD2|TRBJ2-3|once|TRBV28
CASSSRGGGTTDTQYF
TGTGCCAGCAGTTCTCGGGGGGGAGGGACCACAGATACGCAGTATTTT
>TRBD1|TRBJ2-1|NA|TRBV5-4
CASSRDRGSYNEQFF
TGTGCCAGCAGCCGGGACAGGGGGTCGTACAATGAGCAGTTCTTC
>NA|TRBJ1-5|once|TRBV30
CAFRARNQPQHF
TGTGCCTTCAGGGCTCGCAATCAGCCCCAGCATTTT
>TRBD2|TRBJ2-2|NA|TRBV25-1
CATFGGTGELFF
TGTGCCACCTTCGGGGGGACCGGGGAGCTGTTTTTT
>TRBD1|TRBJ1-2|NA|TRBV4-1
CASRTQGARGYTF
TGCGCCAGCAGAACCCAGGGGGCGCGGGGCTACACCTTC
>NA|TRBJ2-2|NA|TRBV5-4
CASSLEPAGLTNTGELFF
TGTGCCAGCAGCTTGGAACCCGCAGGGTTGACGAACACCGGGGAGCTGTTTTTT
>NA|TRBJ2-7|NA|TRBV30
CAWRSAKLEQYF
TGTGCCTGGAGAAGCGCAAAGCTCGAGCAGTACTTC
>NA|TRBJ1-1|NA|TRBV30
CAWREGNTEAFF
TGTGCCTGGAGAGAGGGTAACACTGAAGCTTTCTTT
>TRBD1|TRBJ2-1|NA|TRBV25-1
CASSELGQGAHNEQFF
TGTGCCAGCAGTGAATTAGGGCAGGGGGCCCACAATGAGCAGTTCTTC
>NA|TRBJ2-7|few|TRBV5-1
CASSSLDRGNEQYF
TGCGCCAGCAGCTCCTTGGATCGGGGGAACGAGCAGTACTTC
>NA|TRBJ1-4|NA|TRBV11-2
CASSLTSGSNEKLFF
TGTGCCAGCAGCTTAACGTCAGGGTCCAATGAAAAACTGTTTTTT
>TRBD1|TRBJ1-2|NA|TRBV27
CASSLWTGDGYTF
TGTGCCAGCAGTCTCTGGACAGGGGATGGCTACACCTTC
>TRBD2|TRBJ2-1|NA|TRBV29-1
CSVGRTSGGAGEQFF
TGCAGCGTTGGCAGGACTAGCGGGGGGGCCGGTGAGCAGTTCTTC
>NA|TRBJ2-3|NA|TRBV5-1
CASSSAIGAGNSDTQYF
TGCGCCAGCAGCTCCGCCATTGGGGCAGGGAATTCAGATACGCAGTATTTT
>TRBD2|TRBJ2-1|NA|TRBV25-1
CASSNRLAYNNEQFF
TGTGCCAGCAGTAACAGACTAGCGTACAACAATGAGCAGTTCTTC
>TRBD1|TRBJ2-7|NA|TRBV2
CASGGGQGSYEQYF
TGTGCCAGCGGGGGGGGACAGGGTTCCTACGAGCAGTACTTC
>TRBD1|TRBJ1-2|NA|TRBV5-1
CASSAGQGAYGYTF
TGCGCCAGCAGCGCCGGACAGGGCGCTTATGGCTACACCTTC
>TRBD2|TRBJ2-7|NA|TRBV27
CASSRTSSYEQYF
TGTGCCAGCAGTCGGACTAGCTCTTACGAGCAGTACTTC